This T cell receptor (beta chain) comes out of a study of T cell repertoires in cytomegalovirus infection. Points from the study as a whole: HLA-C-restricted CMV-specific TCR beta clonotypes were dominant in the ex vivo response.

Points on this clonotype: The antigen is not known.

Each CDR3 protein gets one entry after TCRdb re-called the reads with MiXCR. This sample yields about 900,000 distinct CDR3 sequences, of which about a third are seen a single time; around 15% belongs to the top ten. This specimen consisted of cultured CD8+ T cells from PBMCs, obtained from culture after CMV antigen stimulation. The sequence was collected from a human donor in good health (CMV status not recorded). Some clones in this sample may be carry-over from other donors' samples.

In DNA form, the CDR3 reads TGCGCCAGCAGCCAAAAGACAGGGGCTCAGCCCCAGCATTTT. This codes for CASSQKTGAQPQHF. This chain links TRBV4-1 with TRBJ1-5, with 8 positions matching TRBD1. The germline gives CDR1 MGHRA, CDR2 YSYEKL. V lost 2 bases and J lost 6; bases outside the gene matches: 3. The CDR3 length is 14 residues.